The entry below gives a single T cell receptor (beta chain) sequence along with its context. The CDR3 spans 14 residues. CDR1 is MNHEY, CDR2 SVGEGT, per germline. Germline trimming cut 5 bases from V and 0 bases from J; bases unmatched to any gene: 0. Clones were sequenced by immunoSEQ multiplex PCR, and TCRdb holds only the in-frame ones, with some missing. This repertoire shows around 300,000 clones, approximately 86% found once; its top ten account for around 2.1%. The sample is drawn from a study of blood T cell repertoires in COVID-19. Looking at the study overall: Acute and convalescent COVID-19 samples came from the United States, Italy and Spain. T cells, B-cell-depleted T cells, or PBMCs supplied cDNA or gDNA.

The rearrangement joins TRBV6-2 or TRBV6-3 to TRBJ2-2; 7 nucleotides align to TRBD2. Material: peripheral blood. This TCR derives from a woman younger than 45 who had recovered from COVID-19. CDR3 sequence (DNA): TGTGCCAGCAGTGGACTAGCGAACACCGGGGAGCTGTTTTTT. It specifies CASSGLANTGELFF.